This entry describes one T cell receptor beta chain. No antigen is known for it. The data are from a study of cytomegalovirus exposure and HLA in healthy donors. Study background: Clustering assigned 81% of the approximately 400 genotyped donors to the Caucasian-associated ancestry cluster.

The CDR3 is 15 amino acids. Trimming took 6 bases from V and 2 from J; bases not matched to a gene: 8. Germline V gene data show CDR1 as KGHSH and CDR2 as LQKENI. Primers: 60 Vbeta forward and 13 Jbeta reverse. TCRdb keeps only in-frame clones here, not all; method: immunoSEQ multiplex PCR. The sample has 170,000 or so clones; roughly four fifths are singletons. General study results and limits: According to the study, roughly 160 TCR beta chains were cytomegalovirus-associated.

The chain carries TRBV18 and TRBJ2-3; TRBD1 agrees at 7 bases. The receptor comes from a woman aged 45-65 years in good health and CMV-seronegative. The material sequenced was PBMCs. The CDR3 DNA sequence: TGTGCCAGCTCGCGATCACAGGGGAACACAGATACGCAGTATTTT. It is translated as CASSRSQGNTDTQYF.